The 25 T cell receptor beta chains below were found in one sample sequenced in a study of graft-versus-host responses after intestinal transplantation. Their antigens remain unidentified. The table came from immunoSEQ multiplex PCR; TCRdb's copy has only in-frame clones and leaves some out. The sample lists roughly 70,000 clones; over 75% were seen once. Sequencing was performed on unstimulated CD4+ T cells sorted from spleen or lymph node cells, taken before transplant. These receptor sequences come from a human donor who was the organ donor for an intestinal transplant.

The chain is built from TRBV9 and TRBJ2-3, with 9 bases identical to TRBD2. The CDR3 runs 15 residues. After removal of 2 bases from V and 4 bases from J, the junction contained 5 bases not matched to a gene. Per germline, CDR1 SGDLS and CDR2 YYNGEE. The CDR3, as DNA: TGTGCCAGCAGCGTGGATAGCGGGGGCTCAGATACGCAGTATTTT. Protein product: CASSVDSGGSDTQYF.

The chain recombines TRBV28 with TRBJ1-2; the match to TRBD1 covers 9 bases. The V and J ends lost 5 bases and 5 bases, in that order; junction bases with no gene match: 18. Germline CDR1 is MDHEN and CDR2 is SYDVKM. The CDR3 covers 18 residues. The CDR3 spells CASSPYGTGSSVGYGYTF. The CDR3 DNA reads TGTGCCAGCAGTCCCTACGGGACAGGGTCGTCGGTAGGGTATGGCTACACCTTC.

This chain uses TRBV5-1 with TRBJ2-1, with 11 bases matching TRBD2. The V gene's germline CDR1 is SGHRS and CDR2 YFSETQ. The J segment lost 5 bases and the V segment lost 2 bases, leaving 6 bases of the junction unmatched. The CDR3 has 16 amino acids. The CDR3 spells CASSFIAGGVNNEQFF. The DNA for the CDR3 is TGCGCCAGCAGCTTTATAGCGGGGGGGGTGAACAATGAGCAGTTCTTC.

The rearrangement links TRBV28 to TRBJ2-5; D might be TRBD2 (5 bases). Germline V gene data show CDR1 as MDHEN and CDR2 as SYDVKM. Deletions cut 8 bases from V and 5 bases from J, with 15 bases between. The CDR3 is 13 amino acids. The CDR3 DNA follows: TGTGCCAGCGCGGGTCGGGCGCACGAGACCCAGTACTTC. It specifies CASAGRAHETQYF.

This clone was seen once. The V call is TRBV7-2, the J call TRBJ2-3, with D possibly TRBD1 on 5 matching bases. In germline, CDR1 is SGHTA, CDR2 FQGNSA. This CDR3 has 15 amino acids. V shed 2 bases and J shed 4 bases, with 13 bases lying between them. The CDR3 bases are TGTGCCAGCAGCTTATTAGGGGCTTGGGCAGATACGCAGTATTTT. Translating it yields CASSLLGAWADTQYF.

V and J are TRBV19 and TRBJ1-6, with D possibly TRBD1 on 5 matching bases. V was shortened by 4 bases and J by 9 bases, with 16 bases between the two germline ends. The CDR3 sequence is 15 residues long. Per the germline V gene, CDR1 is LNHDA and CDR2 is SQIVND (reference sequence). CDR3 in amino acids: CASSSREGSSSPLHF. CDR3 nucleotide sequence: TGTGCCAGTAGTAGCAGGGAGGGTTCCTCTTCACCCCTCCACTTT.

CDR3 coding DNA: TGCGCCAGCAGCCAAGGAACAGGGCCCTACAATGAGCAGTTCTTC. Encoded protein: CASSQGTGPYNEQFF. V usage is TRBV4-3 and J usage is TRBJ2-1; tentatively, D is TRBD1 (6 bases). Germline V gene lookup returns CDR1 LGHNA and CDR2 YSLEER. The CDR3 is made up of 15 amino acids. V was clipped by 1 base and J by 2 bases, with 9 bases between them.

This chain uses TRBV7-8 with TRBJ2-7, with D uncertain. The CDR3 spans 13 residues. Germline CDR1 and CDR2: SGHVS and FQNEAQ. V dropped 5 bases and J dropped 0 bases, with 8 bases sitting between them. The CDR3 loop is CASSNRDSYEQYV. The CDR3 nucleotides read TGTGCCAGCAGCAACCGCGACTCCTACGAGCAGTACGTC.

The gene calls are TRBV5-1 and TRBJ1-4; 8 positions agree with TRBD1. The germline V gene has CDR1 SGHRS and CDR2 YFSETQ. Germline trimming cut 4 bases from V and 3 bases from J; bases unmatched to any gene: 11. This CDR3 comprises 17 residues. CDR3 protein: CASSPGDRGRANEKLFF. The CDR3 coding sequence is TGCGCCAGCAGCCCCGGAGACAGGGGTAGAGCTAATGAAAAACTGTTTTTT.

The genes are TRBV29-1 and TRBJ1-2; D not certain. Trimming pared 3 bases from V and 2 bases from J, leaving 4 bases between. The germline gives CDR1 SQVTM, CDR2 ANQGSEA. There are 11 residues in the CDR3. CDR3 bases: TGCAGCGTTGACAAAAACTATGGCTACACCTTC. Its translation is CSVDKNYGYTF.

The count of this clone is one. The rearrangement joins TRBV6-6 to TRBJ1-5, with D unresolved. The CDR3 runs 16 residues. V shed 0 bases and J shed 5 bases, with 14 bases lying between them. Germline CDR1 MNHNY, CDR2 SVGAGI (reference sequence). CDR3 bases: TGTGCCAGCAGTTACTCGTTCAGGTCGAGTGATCAGCCCCAGCATTTT. This gives the protein CASSYSFRSSDQPQHF.

This clone came up once. V is TRBV7-8 and J is TRBJ1-1, with D perhaps matching TRBD1 (6 bases). This CDR3 region has 16 residues. Germline V gene sequence: CDR1 SGHVS, CDR2 FQNEAQ. The V end lost 2 bases, the J end lost 5 bases, and 18 bases lay between the germline ends. CDR3 DNA sequence: TGTGCCAGCAGCTTAAGTCGGACCCTTCAGGGGACTGAAGCTTTCTTT. Its translation is CASSLSRTLQGTEAFF.

This clone was detected only once. CDR3 in DNA: TGTGCCAGCAGCTTAATGCGCGGGAGTAGCACCGGGGAGCTGTTTTTT. This gives the protein CASSLMRGSSTGELFF. V gene TRBV7-3 combines with J gene TRBJ2-2; TRBD2 agrees at 7 bases. CDR3 length equals 16 residues. V lost 1 base, J lost 4 bases, and 6 bases stayed unmatched. The germline V gene has CDR1 SGHTA and CDR2 FQGTGA.

The CDR3 is CASSQARGGKGAGYQPQHF. The CDR3, as DNA: TGCGCCAGCAGCCAAGCCCGGGGGGGGAAAGGTGCAGGGTACCAGCCCCAGCATTTT. The chain links TRBV4-1 to TRBJ1-5, with D perhaps matching TRBD1 (5 bases). Trimming shortened V by 1 base and J by 7 bases, and 26 bases separated the two germline ends. Germline CDR1 and CDR2: MGHRA and YSYEKL. The CDR3 runs 19 residues.

This chain joins TRBV9 and TRBJ2-2; tentatively, D is TRBD1 (6 bases). This CDR3 is 15 amino acids long. The germline gives CDR1 SGDLS, CDR2 YYNGEE. V lost 3 bases, J lost 8 bases, and 17 bases lay in between. CDR3 in DNA: TGTGCCAGCAGCGCCTTCCGGCAGGGGCTAGGGGAGCTGTTTTTT. As protein: CASSAFRQGLGELFF. Full variable domain (missing parts from reference TRBV9 and TRBJ2-2): DSGVTQTPKHLITATGQRVTLRCSPRSGDLSVYWYQQSLDQGLQFLIQYYNGEERAKGNILERFSAQQFPDLHSELNLSSLELGDSALYFCASSAFRQGLGELFFGEGSRLTVL.

The rearrangement uses TRBV2 and TRBJ2-3; 7 bases agree with TRBD2. CDR1 is SNHLY, CDR2 FYNNEI, per germline. This CDR3 has 14 residues. Trimming at V came to 6 bases and at J to 3 bases, leaving 6 bases not matched to a gene. CDR3 DNA: TGTGCCAGCAGGGGAGGGCAGGGAACAGATACGCAGTATTTT. It yields the protein CASRGGQGTDTQYF.

CDR3 bases: TGTGCCAGCAGCTTTCGGGGGGGAGGGGGCTCCTACAATGAGCAGTTCTTC. Its translation: CASSFRGGGGSYNEQFF. This chain connects TRBV7-6 to TRBJ2-1; 8 bases are a match to TRBD2. V dropped 3 bases and J dropped 0; count of bases not matched to a gene: 7. This CDR3 contains 17 residues. Germline V lookup: CDR1 SGHVS, CDR2 FNYEAQ.

The gene calls are TRBV25-1 and TRBJ2-3, with 9 bases matching TRBD2. This CDR3 comprises 14 residues. Germline CDR1 is MGHDK and CDR2 is SYGVNS. Trimming cost V 1 base and J 8 bases; bases outside gene matches: 4. CDR3 loop: CASSESATSGTQYF. The CDR3, as DNA: TGTGCCAGCAGTGAATCGGCGACTAGCGGTACGCAGTATTTT.

The chain joins TRBV20-1 to TRBJ2-7; D might be TRBD1 (5 bases). The CDR3 consists of 11 residues. CDR1 and CDR2 (germline): DFQATT, SNEGSKA (reference sequence). The V gene lost 4 bases and the J gene lost 12 bases, with 16 bases spanning the gap. CDR3 nucleotides: TGCAGTGCTATTCGGCAGGGATGGGCGTACGTC. It yields the protein CSAIRQGWAYV.

The V gene is TRBV28, the J gene TRBJ1-3; TRBD1 might be the D (5 bases). This CDR3 is 15 amino acids long. V gave up 3 bases and J gave up 3 bases, with 12 bases separating them. Per germline, CDR1 MDHEN and CDR2 SYDVKM. CDR3 sequence reads: CASSLGGGYGNTIYF. CDR3 in DNA: TGTGCCAGCAGTTTGGGCGGGGGATATGGAAACACCATATATTTT.

This chain links TRBV4-2 with TRBJ2-2; 10 bases match TRBD1. CDR1 and CDR2 from the germline V gene are LGHNA and YNFKEQ. V lost 5 bases, J lost 5 bases, and 2 bases stayed unmatched. The CDR3 contains 14 residues. This CDR3 is CASSSGQGTGELFF. The CDR3 DNA reads TGTGCCAGCAGCTCGGGACAGGGGACCGGGGAGCTGTTTTTT.

The V and J genes are TRBV7-3 and TRBJ1-6; D is unresolved. Per the germline V gene, CDR1 is SGHTA and CDR2 is FQGTGA. Between the trimmed V and J ends, which lost 8 bases and 2 bases, there was a span of 10 bases. The CDR3 loop spans 14 amino acids. CDR3 in amino acids: CASSLAAYNSPLHF. CDR3 nucleotides: TGTGCCAGCTCCCTCGCAGCCTATAATTCACCCCTCCACTTT.

This sequence joins TRBV25-1 and TRBJ1-5; the match to TRBD1 covers 9 bases. The J segment lost 1 base and the V segment lost 8 bases, leaving 6 bases of the junction unmatched. Germline-derived CDR1 and CDR2 are MGHDK and SYGVNS. CDR3 length equals 15 residues. The CDR3 protein is CASSRGQGSNQPQHF. The CDR3 coding sequence is TGTGCCAGCTCCCGTGGACAGGGGAGCAATCAGCCCCAGCATTTT.

The chain employs TRBV11-2 and TRBJ1-2; D uncertain. V gave up 2 bases and J gave up 5 bases, with 3 bases separating them. The length of the CDR3 is 11 residues. Per the germline V gene, CDR1 is SGHAT and CDR2 is FQNNGV. The CDR3 reads CASSLQYGYTF. DNA of the CDR3: TGTGCCAGCAGCTTACAGTATGGCTACACCTTC.

This rearrangement joins TRBV29-1 to TRBJ2-3, with D possibly TRBD2 on 5 matching bases. There are 15 residues in the CDR3. Trimming stripped 5 bases from V and 0 bases from J, with 15 bases between. Germline V CDR1 and CDR2: SQVTM, ANQGSEA. The CDR3 DNA follows: TGCAGCGTTAACTGGCTAGCCGTAAGCACAGATACGCAGTATTTT. Translating gives CSVNWLAVSTDTQYF.